These 27 T cell receptor beta chains came from one sample sequenced in a study of Tregs in tolerant kidney transplant recipients. Measured with immunoSEQ multiplex PCR; TCRdb has only the in-frame clones, and not every one. The profile shows about 15,000 clones, approximately 90% of them singletons. The sequenced sample consisted of CD8+ T cells from blood. The receptor set was obtained from a human donor in good health.

The rearrangement joins TRBV19 to TRBJ2-7; 8 nucleotides agree with TRBD2. J lost 3 bases, V lost 7 bases, and 8 bases had no gene match. The CDR3 loop spans 14 amino acids. The germline V gene encodes CDR1 LNHDA and CDR2 SQIVND (reference sequence). The CDR3 nucleotides are TGTGCCAGTAACAACGGGGGGGCCGGCTACGAGCAGTACTTC. This translates into CASNNGGAGYEQYF. The variable domain in full, completed from reference TRBV19 and TRBJ2-7, reads DGGITQSPKYLFRKEGQNVTLSCEQNLNHDAMYWYRQDPGQGLRLIYYSQIVNDFQKGDIAEGYSVSREKKESFPLTVTSAQKNPTAFYLCASNNGGAGYEQYFGPGTRLTVT.

This chain joins TRBV10-3 and TRBJ2-1, with 7 bases fitting TRBD2. The ends lost 6 bases at V and 0 bases at J; junction bases unmatched: 8. Germline V CDR1 and CDR2: ENHRY, SYGVKD. The CDR3 runs to 16 residues. CDR3: CAISGLAASSYNEQFF. The CDR3 DNA is TGTGCCATCAGCGGGCTAGCGGCAAGCTCCTACAATGAGCAGTTCTTC.

CDR3 loop: CASSLMWGAEETQYF. The CDR3 DNA follows: TGCGCCAGCAGCTTGATGTGGGGGGCGGAGGAGACCCAGTACTTC. The chain joins TRBV5-1 to TRBJ2-5; D assignment may be TRBD1 or TRBD2 (6 bases each). Germline V CDR1 and CDR2: SGHRS, YFSETQ. V lost 1 base to trimming and J lost 5 bases, with 15 bases between them. This CDR3 region has 15 residues.

This chain uses TRBV4-1 with TRBJ2-3, with D unclear. Germline CDR1 MGHRA, CDR2 YSYEKL. V lost 0 bases to trimming and J lost 6 bases, with 7 bases between them. The CDR3 covers 13 residues. CDR3 in DNA: TGCGCCAGCAGCCAAGATAGGTCGGATACGCAGTATTTT. Amino acid sequence: CASSQDRSDTQYF.

The chain links TRBV6-5 to TRBJ1-5; 9 bases match TRBD1. The CDR3 is made up of 14 amino acids. Germline CDR1 is MNHEY and CDR2 is SVGAGI. V shed 2 bases, J shed 6 bases, and the junction held 2 bases outside the gene matches. In DNA, the CDR3 is TGTGCCAGCAGTTACGGGACAGGGAGTCAGCCCCAGCATTTT. It translates to CASSYGTGSQPQHF.

The chain uses TRBV9 and TRBJ2-1; 7 positions match TRBD2. J gave up 5 bases and V 2 bases, and 7 bases lay outside the gene matches. This CDR3 contains 15 residues. Germline lookup yields CDR1 SGDLS and CDR2 YYNGEE. The CDR3 spells CASSVGGGFDNEQFF. The CDR3 DNA follows: TGTGCCAGCAGCGTTGGCGGGGGTTTTGACAATGAGCAGTTCTTC.

CDR3 sequence: CASSPRDRVLYEQYF. In DNA, the CDR3 is TGTGCCAGCAGCCCGAGGGACAGGGTCCTCTACGAGCAGTACTTC. This chain uses TRBV11-3 with TRBJ2-7; 9 bases are shared with TRBD1. V was clipped by 5 bases and J by 3 bases; unmatched bases: 8. Germline CDR1 SGHNT, CDR2 YENEEA. The CDR3 consists of 15 residues.

This clone appeared once. This rearrangement joins TRBV27 to TRBJ1-1; possibly TRBD1 for D (5 bases). From germline, CDR1 is MNHEY and CDR2 SMNVEV (reference sequence). V lost 1 base, J lost 6 bases, and 12 bases lay in between. This CDR3 is built from 14 residues. CDR3 loop: CASSLFGGDPEAFF. The CDR3 nucleotides are TGTGCCAGCAGTTTATTTGGGGGGGATCCTGAAGCTTTCTTT.

J is TRBJ2-5 and V is TRBV12-5, with TRBD1 identical over 9 bases. The CDR3 totals 16 residues. Germline CDR1 is LGHNT and CDR2 is FRNRAP. Unmatched junction bases numbered 7, after V lost 5 bases and J lost 0 bases. CDR3 sequence reads: CASGAGTGNYQETQYF. The CDR3 DNA reads TGTGCTAGTGGTGCTGGGACAGGGAACTACCAAGAGACCCAGTACTTC.

The rearrangement joins TRBV5-6 to TRBJ2-1; 8 bases map to TRBD2. The CDR3 length is 16 residues. From germline, CDR1 is SGHDT and CDR2 YYEEEE. V shed 0 bases and J 5 bases; nucleotides not matched to a gene: 7. CDR3 nucleotide sequence: TGTGCCAGCAGCTTGGCGGGTGGTAGCGGGGACAATGAGCAGTTCTTC. This gives the protein CASSLAGGSGDNEQFF.

The genes are TRBV4-1 and TRBJ1-4; no clear D. Germline V gives CDR1 MGHRA, CDR2 YSYEKL. The CDR3 sequence is 14 residues long. Trimming shortened V by 0 bases and J by 8 bases, and 10 bases separated the two germline ends. CDR3 region: CASSQEKVFEKLFF. DNA for the CDR3: TGCGCCAGCAGCCAAGAGAAGGTCTTCGAAAAACTGTTTTTT.

This rearrangement joins TRBV2 to TRBJ2-7; perhaps TRBD2 as D (6 bases). Germline CDR1 SNHLY, CDR2 FYNNEI. The CDR3 is 13 residues long. V was pared by 6 bases and J by 0 bases, with 9 bases between. CDR3 amino acids: CASSGTDSYEQYF. The CDR3 region has the DNA TGTGCCAGCAGCGGGACTGACTCCTACGAGCAGTACTTC.

The V gene is TRBV7-6, the J gene TRBJ2-7; D is ambiguous. V lost 4 bases, J lost 2 bases, and 12 bases lay in between. The germline V gene has CDR1 SGHVS and CDR2 FNYEAQ. The CDR3 has 14 residues. CDR3 sequence reads: CASSSLQAAYEQYF. As DNA, the CDR3 is TGTGCCAGCAGCTCGCTCCAGGCTGCCTACGAGCAGTACTTC. The full variable domain, its missing parts supplied by reference TRBV7-6 and TRBJ2-7, is GAGVSQSPRYKVTKRGQDVALRCDPISGHVSLYWYRQALGQGPEFLTYFNYEAQQDKSGLPNDRFSAERPEGSISTLTIQRTEQRDSAMYRCASSSLQAAYEQYFGPGTRLTVT.

The V and J genes are TRBV6-5 and TRBJ2-4; D is uncertain. The CDR3 extends over 16 amino acids. CDR1 is MNHEY, CDR2 SVGAGI, per germline. V lost 0 bases and J lost 0, with 9 bases in between. CDR3 DNA sequence: TGTGCCAGCAGTTACTCCGTTAATATAGCCAAAAACATTCAGTACTTC. Its translation is CASSYSVNIAKNIQYF.

The V gene is TRBV12-5, the J gene TRBJ2-2, with 7 positions matching TRBD1. V shed 2 bases and J 5 bases; nucleotides not matched to a gene: 8. This CDR3 region has 16 residues. CDR1 LGHNT and CDR2 FRNRAP come from the germline V gene. The CDR3 region has the DNA TGTGCTAGTGGTTTGACCAACAGGGGTGGGACCGGGGAGCTGTTTTTT. This gives the protein CASGLTNRGGTGELFF. The full variable domain, completed using reference TRBV12-5 and TRBJ2-2, is DARVTQTPRHKVTEMGQEVTMRCQPILGHNTVFWYRQTMMQGLELLAYFRNRAPLDDSGMPKDRFSAEMPDATLATLKIQPSEPRDSAVYFCASGLTNRGGTGELFFGEGSRLTVL.

About this clone: Compared with germline, one end of the junction differs, possibly owing to a read error. This same CDR3 is encoded by further DNA sequences in the sample. This sequence joins TRBV4-1 and TRBJ2-7, with TRBD2 matching over 7 bases. Germline lookup yields CDR1 MGHRA and CDR2 YSYEKL. The length of the CDR3 is 13 residues. The CDR3, as DNA: TGTGCCAGCAGCCAAAAGCTGGGGGGGGAGCAGTACTTC. As protein: CASSQKLGGEQYF.

This chain joins TRBV11-2 and TRBJ2-3, with a tentative D call TRBD2 (7 bases). The CDR3 totals 20 residues. In germline, CDR1 is SGHAT, CDR2 FQNNGV. Trimming cost V 0 bases and J 2 bases, with 24 bases left between them. The CDR3 is CASSLDLVSRAGAFTDTQYF. The CDR3 DNA reads TGTGCCAGCAGCTTAGATCTTGTTTCCAGGGCGGGGGCCTTCACAGATACGCAGTATTTT.

This rearrangement joins TRBV20-1 to TRBJ2-1; D call uncertain. The CDR3 is 11 amino acids. CDR1 is DFQATT, CDR2 SNEGSKA, per germline (reference sequence). Trimming removed 2 bases from V and 14 bases from J, with 13 bases in between. CDR3 DNA: TGCAGTGCTAGACTCCCCCGACTCGAGTTCTTC. Its translation: CSARLPRLEFF.

Only one count was recorded for this clone. This chain connects TRBV19 to TRBJ1-6; D not resolved. Germline V gene lookup returns CDR1 LNHDA and CDR2 SQIVND (reference sequence). V lost 5 bases and J 8 bases, leaving 16 bases between the germline ends. This CDR3 has 15 amino acids. The CDR3 DNA follows: TGTGCCAGTAGTGTTCCCTCCCGGACGGATTCACCCCTCCACTTT. This sequence encodes CASSVPSRTDSPLHF.

The CDR3, as DNA: TGTGCCAGCAGCCTAAATGACAGGGGACTAGCCAAAAACATTCAGTACTTC. The encoded protein is CASSLNDRGLAKNIQYF. The chain joins TRBV7-8 to TRBJ2-4; 8 bases are a match to TRBD1. V gave up 5 bases and J gave up 0 bases; unmatched junction bases: 9. The germline gives CDR1 SGHVS, CDR2 FQNEAQ. The CDR3 runs to 17 residues.

J is TRBJ2-7 and V is TRBV6-6; D unresolved. The germline V gene has CDR1 MNHNY and CDR2 SVGAGI (reference sequence). This CDR3 comprises 11 residues. In DNA form, the CDR3 reads TGTGCTTCCCGGAACTCCTACGAGCAGTACTTC. This gives the protein CASRNSYEQYF.

This chain connects TRBV4-1 to TRBJ2-1, with D possibly matching TRBD2 (5 bases). There are 12 residues in the CDR3. CDR1 and CDR2 (germline): MGHRA, YSYEKL. Trimming took off 8 bases at V and 6 bases at J, with 11 bases between the two ends. CDR3 nucleotide sequence: TGCGCCAGCTCCCTAGCCGGCAATGAGCAGTTCTTC. Translating gives CASSLAGNEQFF.

The V gene is TRBV9, the J gene TRBJ1-3; weak D call: TRBD1 (5 bases). Germline values: CDR1 SGDLS, CDR2 YYNGEE. The CDR3 has 18 residues. Trimming took off 0 bases at V and 1 base at J, with 17 bases between the two ends. This CDR3 reads CASSVAPRGGDSGNTIYF. CDR3 DNA sequence: TGTGCCAGCAGCGTAGCGCCCCGGGGAGGGGATTCTGGAAACACCATATATTTT.

This clone was seen once. CDR3 protein: CASSSREVGAFF. CDR3 nucleotide sequence: TGTGCCAGCAGTTCGAGGGAGGTGGGAGCTTTCTTT. The chain is built from TRBV27 and TRBJ1-1; D is uncertain. This CDR3 region has 12 residues. V lost 4 bases, J lost 10 bases, and 13 bases lay in between. CDR1 is MNHEY and CDR2 is SMNVEV in the germline V gene (reference sequence).

The chain has TRBV19 and TRBJ1-2; D gene uncertain. Trimming cost V 3 bases and J 8 bases, with 13 bases left between them. This CDR3 contains 13 residues. CDR1 is LNHDA, CDR2 SQIVND, per germline (reference sequence). The CDR3 loop is CASSISQTAGYTF. The CDR3 region has the DNA TGTGCCAGTAGTATTTCCCAGACGGCCGGCTACACCTTC.

CDR3 nucleotides: TGTGCCAGCAGTGAAGTAGCGGGAATCGAGCAGTACTTC. The encoded protein is CASSEVAGIEQYF. The V and J genes are TRBV2 and TRBJ2-7, with 8 bases matching TRBD2. CDR1 is SNHLY, CDR2 FYNNEI, per germline. The junction had 2 bases not matched to a gene; V was cut back by 1 base and J by 6 bases. The CDR3 runs 13 residues.

The chain combines TRBV4-2 with TRBJ2-2, with 7 bases lining up with TRBD1. The V gene's germline CDR1 is LGHNA and CDR2 YNFKEQ. Trimming cost V 1 base and J 4 bases; bases outside gene matches: 3. The length of the CDR3 is 15 residues. The CDR3 sequence: CASSQGDRATGELFF. The CDR3, as DNA: TGTGCCAGCAGCCAAGGGGACAGAGCCACCGGGGAGCTGTTTTTT.